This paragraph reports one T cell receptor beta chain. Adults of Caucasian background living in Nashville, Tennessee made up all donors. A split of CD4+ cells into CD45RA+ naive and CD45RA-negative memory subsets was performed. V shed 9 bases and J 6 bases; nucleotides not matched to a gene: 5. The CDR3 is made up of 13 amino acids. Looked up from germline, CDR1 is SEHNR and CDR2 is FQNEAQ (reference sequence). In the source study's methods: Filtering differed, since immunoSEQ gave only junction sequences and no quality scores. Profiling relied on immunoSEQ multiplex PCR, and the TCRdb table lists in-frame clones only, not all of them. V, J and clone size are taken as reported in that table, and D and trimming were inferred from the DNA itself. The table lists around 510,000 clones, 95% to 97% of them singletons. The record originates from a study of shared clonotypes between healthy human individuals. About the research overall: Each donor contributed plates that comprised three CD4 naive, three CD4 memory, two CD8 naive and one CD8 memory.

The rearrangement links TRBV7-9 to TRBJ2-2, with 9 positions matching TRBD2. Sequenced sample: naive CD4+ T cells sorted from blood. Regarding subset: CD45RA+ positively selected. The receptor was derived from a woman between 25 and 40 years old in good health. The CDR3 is CASLAGWAGELFF. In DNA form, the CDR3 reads TGTGCCAGTCTAGCGGGATGGGCCGGGGAGCTGTTTTTT.